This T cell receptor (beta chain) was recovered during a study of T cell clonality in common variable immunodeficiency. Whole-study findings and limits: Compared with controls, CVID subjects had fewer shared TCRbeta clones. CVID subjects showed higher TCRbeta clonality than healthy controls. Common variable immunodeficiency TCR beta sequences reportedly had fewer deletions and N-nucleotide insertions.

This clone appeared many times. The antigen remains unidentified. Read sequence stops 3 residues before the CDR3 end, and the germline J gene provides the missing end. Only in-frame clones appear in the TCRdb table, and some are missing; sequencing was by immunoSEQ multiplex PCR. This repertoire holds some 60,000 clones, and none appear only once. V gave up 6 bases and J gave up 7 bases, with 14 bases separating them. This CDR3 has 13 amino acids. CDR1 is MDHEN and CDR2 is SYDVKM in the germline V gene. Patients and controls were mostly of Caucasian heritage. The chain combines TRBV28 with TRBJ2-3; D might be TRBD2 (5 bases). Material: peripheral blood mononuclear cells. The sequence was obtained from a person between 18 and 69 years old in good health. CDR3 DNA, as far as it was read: TGTGCCAGCAGATCTAGCTCTCGGTATACG. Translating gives CASRSSSRYT. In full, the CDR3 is CASRSSSRYTQYF.